Sequencing of this TCR beta chain was carried out in a study of T cells in Graves' hyperthyroidism and ophthalmopathy. Germline CDR1 is SQVTM and CDR2 is ANQGSEA. The CDR3 covers 13 residues. Trimming stripped 4 bases from V and 7 bases from J, with 13 bases between. The source material, RNA transcripts, was used to amplify TCR beta CDR3 regions. Initially, a first-round RT-PCR of the TCR CDR3 employed the HTBI primer set. A single record per CDR3 protein comes from TCRdb applying MiXCR to the multiplex PCR reads. The sample lists 490,000 or so distinct CDR3 sequences; approximately 49% were seen once. General observations from the study: Most thyroid clonotypes with frequency above 0.001 were detected in blood. Ophthalmopathy could be told apart from stable hyperthyroidism with a 13 V-J model.

As to this clonotype: The antigen remains unidentified.

Patients having uncontrolled infection, another autoimmune disease, pregnancy or lactation were not included. The diagnostic basis comprised clinical symptoms, serum thyroxine and TRAb, thyroid ultrasound and orbital computed tomography. V and J are TRBV29-1 and TRBJ1-4; D gene unclear. The TCR originated in an adult woman with Graves' disease, either hyperthyroidism or ophthalmopathy (not recorded which). Specimen: peripheral blood or thyroid tissue (not recorded which). CDR3 loop: CSVVGEYGEKLFF. CDR3 DNA: TGCAGCGTTGTCGGGGAGTATGGTGAAAAACTGTTTTTT.